These 16 T cell receptor beta chains were sequenced from one sample in a study of cytotoxic CD8 clonotypes in ibrutinib-treated CLL. TCRdb keeps only in-frame clones here, not all; method: immunoSEQ multiplex PCR. This sample has 160,000 or so clones, with roughly 80% found just once. Sample: PBMCs, taken after 12 months of ibrutinib treatment. The receptors stem from a human donor with chronic lymphocytic leukemia.

J is TRBJ2-2 and V is TRBV7-2, with TRBD2 matching 11 bases. The CDR3 is 16 residues long. From germline, CDR1 is SGHTA and CDR2 FQGNSA. V lost 5 bases and J lost 4; bases outside the gene matches: 6. The CDR3 DNA reads as TGTGCCAGCAGCCCGCGTAGCGGGGGGGTCACCGGGGAGCTGTTTTTT. Protein product: CASSPRSGGVTGELFF.

This clone was seen just once. The V gene is TRBV7-9, the J gene TRBJ2-3; TRBD1 matches at 8 bases. After removal of 5 bases from V and 0 bases from J, the junction contained 10 bases not matched to a gene. Germline loops: CDR1 SEHNR, CDR2 FQNEAQ (reference sequence). The CDR3 has 17 amino acids. The CDR3 reads CASSLDRARISTDTQYF. The CDR3 region has the DNA TGTGCCAGCAGCCTGGACAGGGCGAGGATCAGCACAGATACGCAGTATTTT.

The gene calls are TRBV12-5 and TRBJ2-3; 8 nucleotides match TRBD1. This CDR3 contains 15 residues. V was clipped by 1 base and J by 7 bases; unmatched bases: 7. Germline-derived CDR1 and CDR2 are LGHNT and FRNRAP. Here the CDR3 reads CASGLGSWTGNTQYF. The CDR3, as DNA: TGTGCTAGTGGTTTGGGTTCTTGGACAGGGAATACGCAGTATTTT.

The V call is TRBV15, the J call TRBJ2-7, with D perhaps matching TRBD2 (5 bases). The CDR3 length is 15 residues. V shed 1 base and J shed 5 bases, with 15 bases lying between them. Germline V CDR1 and CDR2: LNHNV, YYDKDF (reference sequence). CDR3 residues: CATSRVSGSKHEQYF. The CDR3 region has the DNA TGTGCCACCAGCAGAGTTTCGGGGAGTAAACACGAGCAGTACTTC.

This clone has a single count. The rearrangement links TRBV6-1 to TRBJ1-5, with a possible D match to TRBD1 (6 bases). V lost 8 bases, J lost 2 bases, and 16 bases lay in between. CDR1 and CDR2 from the germline V gene are MNHNS and SASEGT. The CDR3 sequence is 15 residues long. CDR3 region: CASGGGQVGNQPQHF. The DNA of the CDR3 is TGTGCCAGCGGGGGGGGCCAGGTAGGCAATCAGCCCCAGCATTTT.

V usage is TRBV21-1 and J usage is TRBJ2-1; whether TRBD1, the table's D call, matches the DNA was not checked. TRBV21-1 is a recognized pseudogene. CDR3 length equals 16 residues. The CDR3 region has the DNA TGTGCCAGCAGCAAAGAAAAGGGGGCGAAGGGAAATGAGCAGTTCTTC. It encodes CASSKEKGAKGNEQFF.

The CDR3 here is CASSQDGGQGRGYTF. The CDR3 region has the DNA TGCGCCAGCAGCCAAGATGGGGGGCAGGGACGGGGCTACACCTTC. V is TRBV4-3 and J is TRBJ1-2, with D maybe TRBD1 (6 bases). This CDR3 region has 15 residues. Germline loops: CDR1 LGHNA, CDR2 YSLEER. V was pared by 0 bases and J by 8 bases, with 16 bases between.

The chain carries TRBV6-5 and TRBJ1-1; D unresolved. The CDR3 extends over 14 amino acids. CDR1 and CDR2 (germline): MNHEY, SVGAGI. V lost 0 bases and J 1 base, leaving 6 bases between the germline ends. DNA of the CDR3: TGTGCCAGCAGTTACTCGGGGAGGAACACTGAAGCTTTCTTT. This codes for CASSYSGRNTEAFF.

This sequence joins TRBV4-2 and TRBJ2-3, with 8 bases aligning to TRBD1. The V and J ends lost 4 bases and 2 bases, in that order; junction bases with no gene match: 8. Germline CDR1 is LGHNA and CDR2 is YNFKEQ. CDR3 length: 16 residues. CDR3 sequence (DNA): TGTGCCAGCAGCCCCGACAGGGGCCGGTTCACAGATACGCAGTATTTT. This sequence encodes CASSPDRGRFTDTQYF.

The V gene is TRBV6-6, the J gene TRBJ2-7, with 8 bases fitting TRBD1. There are 14 residues in the CDR3. Germline V gives CDR1 MNHNY, CDR2 SVGAGI (reference sequence). Germline trimming cut 5 bases from V and 0 bases from J; bases unmatched to any gene: 3. CDR3 in amino acids: CASSGDRSSYEQYF. The CDR3 DNA sequence: TGTGCCAGCAGTGGGGACAGGTCCTCCTACGAGCAGTACTTC.

This clone was counted at least ten times. This chain uses TRBV7-3 with TRBJ1-1; TRBD1 might be the D (5 bases). In germline, CDR1 is SGHTA, CDR2 FQGTGA. This CDR3 comprises 14 residues. V was clipped by 4 bases and J by 0 bases, with 9 bases between them. CDR3 protein: CASSSGTLNTEAFF. CDR3 DNA: TGTGCCAGCAGCTCCGGGACCTTGAACACTGAAGCTTTCTTT.

The chain links TRBV13 to TRBJ2-1; 7 positions agree with TRBD2. V lost 0 bases and J lost 4; bases outside the gene matches: 15. Germline values: CDR1 PRHDT, CDR2 FYEKMQ (reference sequence). This CDR3 spans 19 amino acids. CDR3 sequence reads: CASSLGSSGTRRIYNEQFF. In nucleotides, the CDR3 is TGTGCCAGCAGCTTAGGTTCTAGCGGAACGCGTAGGATTTACAATGAGCAGTTCTTC. The whole variable domain, filled in from reference TRBV13 and TRBJ2-1, reads AAGVIQSPRHLIKEKRETATLKCYPIPRHDTVYWYQQGPGQDPQFLISFYEKMQSDKGSIPDRFSAQQFSDYHSELNMSSLELGDSALYFCASSLGSSGTRRIYNEQFFGPGTRLTVL.

The chain carries TRBV21-1 and TRBJ2-7; TRBD2, as called in the table, went unchecked against the DNA. TRBV21-1 is a documented pseudogene. The CDR3 covers 18 residues. CDR3 in DNA: TGTGCCAGCAGCGTGGGGTCGGGAGGCCCACCCGGAAGGTACGAGCAGTACTTC. The encoded protein is CASSVGSGGPPGRYEQYF.

The chain recombines TRBV14 with TRBJ2-5, with 7 nucleotides matching TRBD2. This CDR3 has 16 residues. Germline lookup yields CDR1 SGHDN and CDR2 FVKESK. After removal of 1 base from V and 1 base from J, the junction contained 6 bases not matched to a gene. Here the CDR3 reads CASSQVQRGAQETQYF. The CDR3 DNA follows: TGTGCCAGCAGCCAAGTCCAGCGGGGAGCCCAAGAGACCCAGTACTTC.

The chain is built from TRBV5-1 and TRBJ2-7; no reliable D call. The CDR3 has 12 residues. Trimming took off 4 bases at V and 0 bases at J, with 5 bases between the two ends. Germline lookup yields CDR1 SGHRS and CDR2 YFSETQ. The CDR3 spells CASSPDSYEQYF. In DNA, the CDR3 is TGCGCCAGCAGCCCGGACTCCTACGAGCAGTACTTC.

The chain employs TRBV4-1 and TRBJ1-5; no reliable D call. This CDR3 comprises 17 residues. Germline V gene data show CDR1 as MGHRA and CDR2 as YSYEKL. Trimming pared 0 bases from V and 1 base from J, leaving 13 bases between. The CDR3 here is CASSQEWGGWSNQPQHF. The CDR3 nucleotides read TGCGCCAGCAGCCAAGAATGGGGAGGGTGGAGCAATCAGCCCCAGCATTTT.